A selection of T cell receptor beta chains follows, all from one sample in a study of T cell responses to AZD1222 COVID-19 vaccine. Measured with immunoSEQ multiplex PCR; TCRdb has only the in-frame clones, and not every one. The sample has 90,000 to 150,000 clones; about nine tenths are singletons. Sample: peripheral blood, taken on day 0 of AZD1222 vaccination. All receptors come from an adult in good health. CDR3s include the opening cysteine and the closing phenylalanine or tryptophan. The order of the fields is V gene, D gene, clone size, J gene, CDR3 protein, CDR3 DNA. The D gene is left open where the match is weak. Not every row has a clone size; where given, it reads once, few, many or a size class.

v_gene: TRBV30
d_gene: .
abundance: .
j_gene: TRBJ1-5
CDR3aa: CAWTLGQLITQPQHF
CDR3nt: TGTGCCTGGACTCTCGGGCAGCTAATCACTCAGCCCCAGCATTTT

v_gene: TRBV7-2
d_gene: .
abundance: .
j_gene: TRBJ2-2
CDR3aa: CASSLLAVTGELFF
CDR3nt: TGTGCCAGCAGCTTATTAGCGGTCACCGGGGAGCTGTTTTTT

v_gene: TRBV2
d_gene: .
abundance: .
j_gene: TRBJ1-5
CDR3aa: CASSSGAPGPQHF
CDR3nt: TGTGCCAGCAGTTCAGGGGCCCCGGGGCCCCAGCATTTT

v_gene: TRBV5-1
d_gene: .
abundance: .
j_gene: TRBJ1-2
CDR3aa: CASSAGVSGYTF
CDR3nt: TGCGCCAGCAGCGCAGGGGTGAGCGGCTACACCTTC

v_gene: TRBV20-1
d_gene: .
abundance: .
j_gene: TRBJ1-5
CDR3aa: CSASREGGSNQPQHF
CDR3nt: TGCAGTGCTAGTCGGGAGGGAGGAAGCAATCAGCCCCAGCATTTT

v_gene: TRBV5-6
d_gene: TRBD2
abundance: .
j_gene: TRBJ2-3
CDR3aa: CASSLGISGGSDTQYF
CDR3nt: TGTGCCAGCAGCTTGGGGATTAGCGGGGGGTCAGATACGCAGTATTTT

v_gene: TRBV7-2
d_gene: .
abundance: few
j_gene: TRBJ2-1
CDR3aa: CASSLSSGYNEQFF
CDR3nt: TGTGCCAGCAGCTTATCCAGCGGCTACAATGAGCAGTTCTTC

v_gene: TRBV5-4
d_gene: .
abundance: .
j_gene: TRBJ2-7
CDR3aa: CASSLLGERPYEQYF
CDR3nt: TGTGCCAGCAGCTTGCTGGGGGAGAGGCCCTACGAGCAGTACTTC

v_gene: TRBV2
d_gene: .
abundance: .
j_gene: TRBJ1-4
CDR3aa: CASRPSGEKLFF
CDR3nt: TGTGCCAGCAGGCCATCGGGTGAAAAACTGTTTTTT

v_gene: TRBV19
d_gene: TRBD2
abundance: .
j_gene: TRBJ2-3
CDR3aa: CASSKGLAMGTQYF
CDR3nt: TGTGCCAGTAGTAAAGGACTAGCGATGGGTACGCAGTATTTT

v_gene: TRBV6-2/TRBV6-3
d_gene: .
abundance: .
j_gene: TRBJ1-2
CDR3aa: CASSYDGQSNYGYTF
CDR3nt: TGTGCCAGCAGTTACGACGGACAGTCTAACTATGGCTACACCTTC

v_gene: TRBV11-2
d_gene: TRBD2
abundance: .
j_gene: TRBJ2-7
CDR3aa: CASSSGTSYTYEQYF
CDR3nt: TGTGCCAGCAGCTCCGGGACTAGTTACACCTACGAGCAGTACTTC

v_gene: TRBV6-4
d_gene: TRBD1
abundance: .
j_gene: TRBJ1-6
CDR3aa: CARTDREGYNSPLHF
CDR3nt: TGTGCCAGGACAGACAGGGAAGGATACAATTCACCCCTCCACTTT

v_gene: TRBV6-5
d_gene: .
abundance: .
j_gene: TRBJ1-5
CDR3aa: CASSYSGSNQPQHF
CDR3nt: TGTGCCAGCAGTTACTCAGGCAGCAATCAGCCCCAGCATTTT

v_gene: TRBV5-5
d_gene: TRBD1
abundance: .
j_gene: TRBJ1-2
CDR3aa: CASSVPGQGYYGYTF
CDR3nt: TGTGCCAGCAGCGTCCCGGGACAGGGATACTATGGCTACACCTTC

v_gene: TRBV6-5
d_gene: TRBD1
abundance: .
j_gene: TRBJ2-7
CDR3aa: CASGRTGGSYEQYF
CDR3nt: TGTGCCAGCGGACGGACAGGGGGCTCCTACGAGCAGTACTTC

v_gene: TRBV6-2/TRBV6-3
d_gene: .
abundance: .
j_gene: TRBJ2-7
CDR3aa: CASSYAGVNEQYF
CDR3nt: TGTGCCAGCAGTTACGCAGGGGTAAACGAGCAGTACTTC

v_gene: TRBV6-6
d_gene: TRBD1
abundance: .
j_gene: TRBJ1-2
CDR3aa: CASSYHERDSGYTF
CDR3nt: TGTGCCAGCAGTTACCACGAACGGGACAGTGGCTACACCTTC

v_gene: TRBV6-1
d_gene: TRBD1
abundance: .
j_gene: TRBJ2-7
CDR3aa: CASRGGQGSYEQYF
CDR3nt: TGTGCCAGCAGGGGGGGACAGGGAAGCTACGAGCAGTACTTC

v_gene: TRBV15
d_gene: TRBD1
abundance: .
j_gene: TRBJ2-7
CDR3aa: CATSSGQGSSYEQYF
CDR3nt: TGTGCCACCAGCTCAGGACAGGGGAGCTCCTACGAGCAGTACTTC

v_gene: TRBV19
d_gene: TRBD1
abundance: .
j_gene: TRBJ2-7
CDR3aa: CASSTGGDVYEQYF
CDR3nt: TGTGCCAGTAGTACAGGGGGCGATGTCTACGAGCAGTACTTC

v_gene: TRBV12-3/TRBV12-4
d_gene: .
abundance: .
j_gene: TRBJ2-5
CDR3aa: CASSFGETQYF
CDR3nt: TGTGCCAGCAGTTTTGGAGAGACCCAGTACTTC

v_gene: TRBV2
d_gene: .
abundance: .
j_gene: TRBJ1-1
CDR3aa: CASSDQWVGTEAFF
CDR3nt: TGTGCCAGCAGTGACCAGTGGGTGGGGACTGAAGCTTTCTTT

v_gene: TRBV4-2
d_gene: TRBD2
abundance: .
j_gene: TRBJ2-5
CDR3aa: CASSQESGEGTQYF
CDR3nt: TGTGCCAGCAGCCAAGAAAGCGGGGAGGGGACCCAGTACTTC

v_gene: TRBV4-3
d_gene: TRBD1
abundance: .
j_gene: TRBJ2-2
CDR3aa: CASSQVRRGGTNTGELFF
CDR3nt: TGCGCCAGCAGCCAAGTTCGGAGAGGGGGCACCAACACCGGGGAGCTGTTTTTT

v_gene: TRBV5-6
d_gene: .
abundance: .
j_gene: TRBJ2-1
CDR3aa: CASSSNRWINEQFF
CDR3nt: TGTGCCAGCAGCTCCAACAGATGGATCAATGAGCAGTTCTTC

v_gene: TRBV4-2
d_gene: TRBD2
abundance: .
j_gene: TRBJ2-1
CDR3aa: CASSQEGTRAFF
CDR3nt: TGTGCCAGCAGCCAAGAAGGGACTAGAGCTTTCTTC

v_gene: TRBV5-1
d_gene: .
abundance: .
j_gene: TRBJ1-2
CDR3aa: CASSLVAFYGYTF
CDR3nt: TGCGCCAGCAGCTTGGTCGCCTTCTATGGCTACACCTTC

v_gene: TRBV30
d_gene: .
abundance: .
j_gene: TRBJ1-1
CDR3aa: CAWSVWGGRNTEAFF
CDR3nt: TGTGCCTGGAGTGTCTGGGGAGGGAGAAACACTGAAGCTTTCTTT

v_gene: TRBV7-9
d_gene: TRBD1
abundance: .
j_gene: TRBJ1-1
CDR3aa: CASSFTTGDTEAFF
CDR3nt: TGTGCCAGCAGCTTTACTACAGGGGACACTGAAGCTTTCTTT

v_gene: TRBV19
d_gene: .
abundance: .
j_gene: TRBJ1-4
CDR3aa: CASSRADRKLFF
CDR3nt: TGTGCCAGTAGTCGTGCTGACCGAAAACTGTTTTTT

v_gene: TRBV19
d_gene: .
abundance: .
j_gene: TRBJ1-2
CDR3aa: CASSPTGRNYGYTF
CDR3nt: TGTGCCAGTAGTCCAACAGGGCGTAACTATGGCTACACCTTC

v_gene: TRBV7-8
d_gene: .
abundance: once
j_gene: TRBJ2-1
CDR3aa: CATRRFGYNEQFF
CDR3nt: TGTGCCACCAGGAGATTTGGCTACAATGAGCAGTTCTTC

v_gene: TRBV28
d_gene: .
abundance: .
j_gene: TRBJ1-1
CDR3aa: CASTWGGNTEAFF
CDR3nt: TGTGCCAGCACCTGGGGGGGGAACACTGAAGCTTTCTTT

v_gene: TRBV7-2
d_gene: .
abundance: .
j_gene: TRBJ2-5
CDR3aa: CASSLVGTLKETQYF
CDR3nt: TGTGCCAGCAGCTTAGTTGGCACGTTGAAAGAGACCCAGTACTTC

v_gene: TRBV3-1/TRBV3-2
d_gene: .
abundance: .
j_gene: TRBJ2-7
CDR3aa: CASARGVEQYF
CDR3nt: TGTGCCAGCGCCCGGGGTGTCGAGCAGTACTTC

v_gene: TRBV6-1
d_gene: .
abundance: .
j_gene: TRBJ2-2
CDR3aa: CASSEQQGINTGELFF
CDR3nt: TGTGCCAGCAGTGAACAACAGGGTATAAACACCGGGGAGCTGTTTTTT

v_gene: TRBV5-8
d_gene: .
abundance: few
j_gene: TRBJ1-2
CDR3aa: CASRRDTANYGYTF
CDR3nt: TGTGCCAGCAGAAGGGACACAGCTAACTATGGCTACACCTTC

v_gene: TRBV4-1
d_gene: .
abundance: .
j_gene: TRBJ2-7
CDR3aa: CASSLPRAGIGQYF
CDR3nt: TGCGCCAGCAGCCTCCCCCGGGCCGGGATCGGGCAGTACTTC

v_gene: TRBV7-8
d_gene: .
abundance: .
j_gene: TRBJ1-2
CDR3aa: CASSLSSSLHYGYTF
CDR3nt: TGTGCCAGCAGCCTGAGCAGTTCTCTCCACTATGGCTACACCTTC

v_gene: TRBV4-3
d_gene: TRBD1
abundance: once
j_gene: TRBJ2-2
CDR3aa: CASSPGTGLVAGELFF
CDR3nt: TGCGCCAGCAGCCCCGGGACAGGGCTTGTGGCCGGGGAGCTGTTTTTT

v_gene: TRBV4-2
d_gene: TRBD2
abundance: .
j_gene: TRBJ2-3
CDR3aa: CASSQAGVAGGNTDTQYF
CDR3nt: TGTGCCAGCAGCCAAGCCGGAGTAGCGGGGGGTAACACAGATACGCAGTATTTT

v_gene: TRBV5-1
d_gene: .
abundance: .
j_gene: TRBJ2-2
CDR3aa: CASSLAGMNTGELFF
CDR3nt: TGCGCCAGCAGCTTGGCGGGGATGAACACCGGGGAGCTGTTTTTT

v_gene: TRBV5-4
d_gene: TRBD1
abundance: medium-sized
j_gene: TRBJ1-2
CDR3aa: CASSFGTGNDYGYTF
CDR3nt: TGTGCCAGCAGCTTCGGGACAGGGAATGACTATGGCTACACCTTC